The T cell receptor (beta chain) described here comes from a study of blood T cell repertoires in COVID-19. About the study: The origin of the acute and convalescent COVID-19 samples was the United States, Italy and Spain.

The CDR3 is 16 amino acids. V shed 6 bases, J shed 4 bases, and the junction held 13 bases outside the gene matches. Germline assignment: CDR1 MNHEY and CDR2 SMNVEV (reference sequence). The data were produced by immunoSEQ multiplex PCR, yet TCRdb's version contains in-frame clones alone and is incomplete. The data hold about 270,000 clones, with 86% observed a single time. This chain links TRBV27 with TRBJ1-2; 8 positions match TRBD1. The TCR comes from a man younger than 35 who had recovered from COVID-19. Sequenced sample: PBMCs or T cells enriched from blood (not recorded which). Here the CDR3 DNA reads TGTGCCAGCAGCCCCACCCCCCTGGGACAGGTCTATGGCTACACCTTC. This gives the protein CASSPTPLGQVYGYTF.